This is a list of T cell receptor beta chains from one sample in a study of blood T cell repertoires in COVID-19. Clones were read by immunoSEQ multiplex PCR, and TCRdb kept only the in-frame ones, dropping some. The sample holds about 80,000 clones, around 76% seen once. Material: peripheral blood. These receptors came from a human donor in a cohort sampled during active COVID-19. The CDR3 runs from the conserved cysteine through the conserved F or W. Clone size appears in some rows only: once, few, many, or a class for an expanded clone.

j_call	clone_size	v_call	cdr3_aa
TRBJ1-3	many	TRBV6-5	CASSYSSTLLNTIYF
TRBJ2-1	NA	TRBV6-5	CASSSLAGGRGEQFF
TRBJ2-5	NA	TRBV4-1	CASSQEGRDRGRGRKTQYF
TRBJ2-7	few	TRBV6-2/TRBV6-3	CASSYSRGYEQYF
TRBJ2-1	once	TRBV7-9	CASSSTGGNYDEQFF
TRBJ1-6	NA	TRBV19	CATSTVSENSPLHF
TRBJ1-5	NA	TRBV27	CASSTGGNQPQHF
TRBJ1-3	NA	TRBV2	CASSGPSSGNTIYF
TRBJ2-1	NA	TRBV2	CASNRNRDNEQFF
TRBJ2-1	NA	TRBV19	CASSMARRGFSDEQFF
TRBJ2-2	NA	TRBV24-1	CATSDVTGTNTGELFF
TRBJ1-2	NA	TRBV11-3	CASSLEQGGSRRVYGYTF
TRBJ1-5	NA	TRBV18	CASSPSPTGDGNQPQHF
TRBJ1-2	NA	TRBV9	CASSLTGAGYTF
TRBJ1-1	NA	TRBV10-3	CAISAGEYTEAFF
TRBJ1-2	NA	TRBV28	CASRTGVLYGYTF
TRBJ2-3	NA	TRBV7-9	CASSRRTSGSLQTQYF
TRBJ2-1	NA	TRBV5-4	CASSLTSGRNEQFF
TRBJ2-5	NA	TRBV6-5	CASRASGTALETQYF
TRBJ2-2	NA	TRBV5-6	CASSPLPHNTGELFF
TRBJ2-3	NA	TRBV5-1	CASSYLGLAGFTDTQYF
TRBJ2-3	NA	TRBV4-1	CASSRGGVDTQYF
TRBJ2-7	NA	TRBV7-9	CASSPRLAGGITYEQYF
TRBJ1-4	once	TRBV7-9	CASSPTGDEKLFF
TRBJ1-5	NA	TRBV27	CASSLWASYSNQPQHF
TRBJ1-6	NA	TRBV5-5	CASSLGDRHSYNSPLHF
TRBJ2-2	few	TRBV27	CASSLKRYTGELFF
TRBJ1-5	NA	TRBV15	CATSRDTGQPQHF